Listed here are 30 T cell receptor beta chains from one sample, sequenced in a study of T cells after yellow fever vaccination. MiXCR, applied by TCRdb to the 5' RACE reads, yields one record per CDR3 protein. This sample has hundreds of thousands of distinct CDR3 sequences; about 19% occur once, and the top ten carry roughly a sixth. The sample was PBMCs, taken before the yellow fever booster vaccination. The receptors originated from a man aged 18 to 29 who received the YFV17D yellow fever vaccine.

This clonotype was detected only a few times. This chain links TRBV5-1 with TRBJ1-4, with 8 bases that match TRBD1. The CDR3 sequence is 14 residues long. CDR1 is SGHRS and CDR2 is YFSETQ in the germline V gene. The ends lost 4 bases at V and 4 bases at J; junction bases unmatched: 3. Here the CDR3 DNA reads TGCGCCAGCAGCCCGGGACAGGATAATGAAAAACTGTTTTTT. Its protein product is CASSPGQDNEKLFF. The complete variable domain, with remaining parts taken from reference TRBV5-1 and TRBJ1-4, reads KAGVTQTPRYLIKTRGQQVTLSCSPISGHRSVSWYQQTPGQGLQFLFEYFSETQRNKGNFPGRFSGRQFSNSRSEMNVSTLELGDSALYLCASSPGQDNEKLFFGSGTQLSVL.

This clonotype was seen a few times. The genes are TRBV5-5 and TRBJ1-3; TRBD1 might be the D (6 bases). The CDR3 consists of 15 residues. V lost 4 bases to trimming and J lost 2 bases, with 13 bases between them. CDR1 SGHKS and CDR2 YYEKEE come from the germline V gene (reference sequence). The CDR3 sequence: CASSTYRAPGNTIYF. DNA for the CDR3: TGTGCCAGCAGCACTTACAGGGCACCTGGAAACACCATATATTTT.

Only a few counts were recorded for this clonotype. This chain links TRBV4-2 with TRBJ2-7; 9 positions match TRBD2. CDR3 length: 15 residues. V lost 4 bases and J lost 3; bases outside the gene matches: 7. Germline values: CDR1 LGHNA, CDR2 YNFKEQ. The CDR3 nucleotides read TGTGCCAGCAGCCTCGGGACTAGCCCACTCTACGAGCAGTACGTC. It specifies CASSLGTSPLYEQYV.

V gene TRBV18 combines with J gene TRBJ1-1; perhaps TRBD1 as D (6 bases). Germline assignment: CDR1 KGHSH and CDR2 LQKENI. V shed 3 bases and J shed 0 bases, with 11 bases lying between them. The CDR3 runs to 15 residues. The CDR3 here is CASSPKTGMNTEAFF. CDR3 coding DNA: TGTGCCAGCTCACCCAAGACAGGAATGAACACTGAAGCTTTCTTT.

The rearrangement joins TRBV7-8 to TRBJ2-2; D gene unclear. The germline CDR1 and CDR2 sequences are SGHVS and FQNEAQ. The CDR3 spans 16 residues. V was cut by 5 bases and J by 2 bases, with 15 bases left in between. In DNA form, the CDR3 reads TGTGCCAGCAGCCAGAGACACGAGCCCAACACCGGGGAGCTGTTTTTT. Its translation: CASSQRHEPNTGELFF.

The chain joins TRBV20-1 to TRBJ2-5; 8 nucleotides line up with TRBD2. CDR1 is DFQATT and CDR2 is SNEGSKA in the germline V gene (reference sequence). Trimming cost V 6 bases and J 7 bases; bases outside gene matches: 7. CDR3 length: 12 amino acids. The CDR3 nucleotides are TGCAGTGCACCCCGGGGGGGGGTGACCCAGTACTTC. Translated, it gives CSAPRGGVTQYF.

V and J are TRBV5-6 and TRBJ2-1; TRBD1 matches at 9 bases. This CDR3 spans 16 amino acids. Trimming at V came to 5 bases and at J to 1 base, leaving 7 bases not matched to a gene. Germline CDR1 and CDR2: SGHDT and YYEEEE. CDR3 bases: TGTGCCAGCAGGCATACAGGGGGCGTATCCTACAATGAGCAGTTCTTC. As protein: CASRHTGGVSYNEQFF.

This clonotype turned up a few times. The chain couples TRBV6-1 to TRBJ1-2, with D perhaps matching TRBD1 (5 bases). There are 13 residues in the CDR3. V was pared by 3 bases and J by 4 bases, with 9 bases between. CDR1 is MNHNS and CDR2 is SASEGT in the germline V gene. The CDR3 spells CASSEGGTYGYTF. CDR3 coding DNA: TGTGCCAGCAGTGAGGGGGGAACCTATGGCTACACCTTC.

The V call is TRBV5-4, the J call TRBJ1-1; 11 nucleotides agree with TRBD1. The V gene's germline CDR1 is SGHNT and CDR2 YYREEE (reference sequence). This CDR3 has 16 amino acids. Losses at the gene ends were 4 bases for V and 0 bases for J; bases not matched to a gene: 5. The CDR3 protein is CASSGPGQGVNTEAFF. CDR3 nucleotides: TGTGCCAGCAGCGGACCGGGACAGGGGGTGAACACTGAAGCTTTCTTT.

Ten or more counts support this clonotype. CDR3 in amino acids: CSAPIPGPAVYEQYF. CDR3 nucleotide sequence: TGCAGTGCTCCGATTCCCGGGCCAGCGGTTTACGAGCAGTACTTC. The chain couples TRBV20-1 to TRBJ2-7; weak D call: TRBD2 (5 bases). Germline V CDR1 and CDR2: DFQATT, SNEGSKA (reference sequence). Trimming removed 5 bases at V and 4 bases at J, with 21 bases between. This CDR3 spans 15 amino acids.

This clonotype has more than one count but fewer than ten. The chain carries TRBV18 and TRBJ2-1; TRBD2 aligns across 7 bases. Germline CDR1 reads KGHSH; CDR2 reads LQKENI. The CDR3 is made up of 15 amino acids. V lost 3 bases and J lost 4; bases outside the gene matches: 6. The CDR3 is CASSPTSGLYNEQFF. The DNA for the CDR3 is TGTGCCAGCTCACCCACCTCGGGACTATACAATGAGCAGTTCTTC.

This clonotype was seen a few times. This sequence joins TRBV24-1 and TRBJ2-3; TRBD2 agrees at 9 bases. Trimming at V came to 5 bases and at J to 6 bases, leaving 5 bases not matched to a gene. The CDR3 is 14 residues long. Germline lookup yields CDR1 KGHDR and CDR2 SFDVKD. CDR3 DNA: TGTGCCACCAGTGCGGCGGGGGGGCCGGATACGCAGTATTTT. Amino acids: CATSAAGGPDTQYF.

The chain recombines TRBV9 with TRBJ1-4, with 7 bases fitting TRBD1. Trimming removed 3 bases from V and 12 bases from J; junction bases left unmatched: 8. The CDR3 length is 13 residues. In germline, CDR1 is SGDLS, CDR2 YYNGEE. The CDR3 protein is CASSGRDSWELFF. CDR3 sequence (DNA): TGTGCCAGCAGCGGAAGGGACAGTTGGGAACTGTTTTTT.

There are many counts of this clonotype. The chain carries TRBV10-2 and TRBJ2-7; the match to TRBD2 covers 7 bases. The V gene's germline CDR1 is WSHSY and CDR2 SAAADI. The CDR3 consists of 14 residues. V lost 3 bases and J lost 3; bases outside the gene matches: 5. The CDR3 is CASSEAGRDYEQYF. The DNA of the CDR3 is TGCGCCAGCAGTGAAGCGGGGCGTGACTACGAGCAGTACTTC.

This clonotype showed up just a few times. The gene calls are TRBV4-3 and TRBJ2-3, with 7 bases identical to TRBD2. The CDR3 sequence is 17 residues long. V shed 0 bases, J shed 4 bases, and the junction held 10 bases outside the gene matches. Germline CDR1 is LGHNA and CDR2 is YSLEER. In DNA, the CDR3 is TGCGCCAGCAGCCAAGATGCGTTCCGGGGGGAGCCAGATACGCAGTATTTT. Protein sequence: CASSQDAFRGEPDTQYF.

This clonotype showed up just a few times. The CDR3 is CASSAGLSSYNEQFF. CDR3 in DNA: TGCGCCAGCAGCGCTGGACTGAGCTCCTACAATGAGCAGTTCTTC. The chain combines TRBV5-1 with TRBJ2-1, with TRBD2 as a possible D gene (5 bases). Looked up from germline, CDR1 is SGHRS and CDR2 is YFSETQ. Between the trimmed V and J ends, which lost 4 bases and 0 bases, there was a span of 11 bases. This CDR3 spans 15 amino acids.

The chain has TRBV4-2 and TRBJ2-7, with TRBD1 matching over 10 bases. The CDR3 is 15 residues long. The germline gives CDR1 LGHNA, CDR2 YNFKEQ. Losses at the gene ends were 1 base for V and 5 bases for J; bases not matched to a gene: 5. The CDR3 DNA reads TGTGCCAGCAGCCAAGCGGGGACAGGGGTCCACGAGCAGTACGTC. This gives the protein CASSQAGTGVHEQYV.

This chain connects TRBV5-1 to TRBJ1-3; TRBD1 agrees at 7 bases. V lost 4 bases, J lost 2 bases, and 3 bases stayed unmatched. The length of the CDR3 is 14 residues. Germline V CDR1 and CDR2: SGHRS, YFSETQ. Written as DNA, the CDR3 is TGCGCCAGCAGCCCGGGGACAGCTGGAAACACCATATATTTT. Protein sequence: CASSPGTAGNTIYF.

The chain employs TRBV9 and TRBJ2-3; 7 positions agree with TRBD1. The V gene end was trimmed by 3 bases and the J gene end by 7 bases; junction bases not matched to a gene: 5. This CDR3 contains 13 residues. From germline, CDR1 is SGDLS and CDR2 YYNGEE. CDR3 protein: CASSANRGNTQYF. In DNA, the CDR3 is TGTGCCAGCAGCGCAAACAGGGGAAATACGCAGTATTTT.

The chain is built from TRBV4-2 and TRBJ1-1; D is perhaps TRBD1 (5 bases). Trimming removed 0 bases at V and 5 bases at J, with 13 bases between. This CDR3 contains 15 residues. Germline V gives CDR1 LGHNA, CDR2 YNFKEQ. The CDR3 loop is CASSQDGTLGTEAFF. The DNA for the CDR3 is TGTGCCAGCAGCCAAGATGGGACCTTGGGAACTGAAGCTTTCTTT.

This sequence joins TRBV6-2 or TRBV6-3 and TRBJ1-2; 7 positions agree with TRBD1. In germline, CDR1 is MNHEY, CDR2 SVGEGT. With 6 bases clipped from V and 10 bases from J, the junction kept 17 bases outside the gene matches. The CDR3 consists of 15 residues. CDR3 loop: CASSDRAREGNDYTF. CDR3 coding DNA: TGTGCCAGCAGCGACAGGGCTCGAGAGGGGAATGACTACACCTTC.

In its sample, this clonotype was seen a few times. The CDR3 DNA follows: TGTGCCAGCAGTGCATCCTACGAGCAGTACGTC. It specifies CASSASYEQYV. The chain couples TRBV6-2 or TRBV6-3 to TRBJ2-7; D unclear. CDR1 and CDR2 from the germline V gene are MNHEY and SVGEGT. The CDR3 has 11 residues. Trimming took off 5 bases at V and 1 base at J, with 3 bases between the two ends.

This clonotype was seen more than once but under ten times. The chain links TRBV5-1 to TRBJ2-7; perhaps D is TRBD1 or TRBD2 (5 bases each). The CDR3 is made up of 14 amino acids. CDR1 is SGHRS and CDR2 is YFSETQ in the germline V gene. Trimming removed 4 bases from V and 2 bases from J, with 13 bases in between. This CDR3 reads CASSLGTFTYEQYF. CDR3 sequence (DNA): TGCGCCAGCAGCCTCGGGACGTTTACCTACGAGCAGTACTTC.

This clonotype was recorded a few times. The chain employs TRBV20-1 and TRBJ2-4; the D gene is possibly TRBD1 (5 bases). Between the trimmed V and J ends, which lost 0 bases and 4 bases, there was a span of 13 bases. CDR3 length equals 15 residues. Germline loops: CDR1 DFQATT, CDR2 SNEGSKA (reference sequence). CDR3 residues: CSARDLETAKNIQYF. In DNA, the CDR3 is TGCAGTGCTAGAGATCTGGAGACAGCTAAAAACATTCAGTACTTC.

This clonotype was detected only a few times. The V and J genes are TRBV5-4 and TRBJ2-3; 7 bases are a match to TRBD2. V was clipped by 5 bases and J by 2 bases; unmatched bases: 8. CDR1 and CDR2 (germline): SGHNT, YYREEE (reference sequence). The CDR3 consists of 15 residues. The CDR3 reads CASRGGGLPTDTQYF. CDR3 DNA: TGTGCCAGCAGGGGGGGGGGTCTCCCCACAGATACGCAGTATTTT.

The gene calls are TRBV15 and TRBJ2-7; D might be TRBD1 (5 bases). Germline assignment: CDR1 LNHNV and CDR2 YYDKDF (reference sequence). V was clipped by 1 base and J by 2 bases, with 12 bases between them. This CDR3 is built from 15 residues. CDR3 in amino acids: CATSRGIGVTYEQYF. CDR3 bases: TGTGCCACCAGCAGAGGGATAGGGGTAACCTACGAGCAGTACTTC.

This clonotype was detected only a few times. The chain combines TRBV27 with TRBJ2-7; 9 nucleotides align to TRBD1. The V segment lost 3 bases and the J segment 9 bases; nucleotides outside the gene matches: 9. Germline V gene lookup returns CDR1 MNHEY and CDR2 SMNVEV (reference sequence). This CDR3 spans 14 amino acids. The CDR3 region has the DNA TGTGCCAGCAGTTTTCTGGGACAGGGTCACGGGCAGTACTTC. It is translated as CASSFLGQGHGQYF.

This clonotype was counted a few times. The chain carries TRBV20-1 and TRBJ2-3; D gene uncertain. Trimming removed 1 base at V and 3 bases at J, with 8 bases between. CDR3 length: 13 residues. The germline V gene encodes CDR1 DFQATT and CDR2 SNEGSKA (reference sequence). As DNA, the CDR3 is TGCAGTGCTAGAGTTCTTGGAACAGATACGCAGTATTTT. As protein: CSARVLGTDTQYF.

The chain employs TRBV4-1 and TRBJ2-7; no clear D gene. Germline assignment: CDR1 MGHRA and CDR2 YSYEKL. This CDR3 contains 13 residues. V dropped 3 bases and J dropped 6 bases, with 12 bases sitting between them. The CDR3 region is CASSQGSRGEQYF. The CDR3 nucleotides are TGCGCCAGCAGCCAGGGTAGTCGAGGCGAGCAGTACTTC.

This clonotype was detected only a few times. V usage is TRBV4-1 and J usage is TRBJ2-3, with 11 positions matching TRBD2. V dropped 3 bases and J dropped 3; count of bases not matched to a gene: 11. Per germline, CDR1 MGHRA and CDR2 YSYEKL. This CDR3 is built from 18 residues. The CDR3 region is CASSHPKVASGGTDTQYF. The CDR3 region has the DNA TGCGCCAGCAGCCACCCAAAGGTCGCTAGCGGGGGGACAGATACGCAGTATTTT.